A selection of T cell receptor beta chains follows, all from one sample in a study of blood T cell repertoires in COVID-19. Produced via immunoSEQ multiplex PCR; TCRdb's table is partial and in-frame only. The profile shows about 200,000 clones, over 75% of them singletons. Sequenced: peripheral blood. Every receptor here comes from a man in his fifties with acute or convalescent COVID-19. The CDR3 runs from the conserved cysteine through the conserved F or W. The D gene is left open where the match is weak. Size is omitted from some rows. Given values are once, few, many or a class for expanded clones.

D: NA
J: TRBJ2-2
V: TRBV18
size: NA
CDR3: CASSLRDFNTGELFF
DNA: TGTGCCAGCTCACTCCGGGACTTTAACACCGGGGAGCTGTTTTTT

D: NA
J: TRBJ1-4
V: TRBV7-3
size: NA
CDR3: CASSLQGSNEKLFF
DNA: TGTGCCAGCAGCTTACAGGGGTCTAATGAAAAACTGTTTTTT

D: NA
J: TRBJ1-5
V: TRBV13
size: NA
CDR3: CASSSSDRNQPQHF
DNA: TGTGCCAGCAGCTCCTCGGACAGAAATCAGCCCCAGCATTTT

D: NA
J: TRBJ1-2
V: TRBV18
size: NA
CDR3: CASSPRDISNYGYTF
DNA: TGTGCCAGCTCACCACGGGACATCTCTAACTATGGCTACACCTTC

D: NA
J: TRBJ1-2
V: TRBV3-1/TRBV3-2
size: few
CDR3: CASSQAGGQGGGYTF
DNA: TGTGCCAGCAGCCAAGCCGGCGGGCAGGGAGGTGGCTACACCTTC

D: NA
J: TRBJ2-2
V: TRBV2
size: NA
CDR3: CASSAGGLNTGELFF
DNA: TGTGCCAGCAGTGCCGGGGGGCTTAACACCGGGGAGCTGTTTTTT

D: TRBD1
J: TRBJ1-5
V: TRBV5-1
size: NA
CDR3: CASSFGTGLPQHF
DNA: TGCGCCAGCAGCTTCGGGACAGGGCTGCCCCAGCATTTT

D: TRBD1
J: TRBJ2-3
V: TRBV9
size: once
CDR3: CASSGGQGASGGTQYF
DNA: TGTGCCAGCAGCGGCGGACAGGGCGCGTCTGGGGGTACGCAGTATTTT

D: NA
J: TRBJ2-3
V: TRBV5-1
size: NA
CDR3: CASSLPSGTDTQYF
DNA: TGCGCCAGCAGCTTACCGTCGGGGACAGATACGCAGTATTTT

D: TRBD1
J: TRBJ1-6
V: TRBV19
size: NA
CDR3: CASSARTGGYNSPLHF
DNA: TGTGCCAGTAGTGCAAGGACAGGGGGCTATAATTCACCCCTCCACTTT

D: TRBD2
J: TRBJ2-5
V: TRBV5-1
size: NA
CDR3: CASSSSGTSGEETQYF
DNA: TGCGCCAGCAGCTCCTCCGGGACTAGCGGCGAGGAGACCCAGTACTTC

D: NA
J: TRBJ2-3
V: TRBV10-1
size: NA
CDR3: CASSDGASDTQYF
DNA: TGCGCCAGCAGTGACGGTGCCTCAGATACGCAGTATTTT

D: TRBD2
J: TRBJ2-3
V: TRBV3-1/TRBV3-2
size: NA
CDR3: CASKGAGGPRGDTQYF
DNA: TGTGCCAGCAAAGGCGCGGGAGGGCCCCGGGGGGATACGCAGTATTTT

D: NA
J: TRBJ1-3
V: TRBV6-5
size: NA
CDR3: CASSGGGGSGNTIYF
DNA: TGTGCCAGCAGCGGTGGAGGAGGCTCTGGAAACACCATATATTTT

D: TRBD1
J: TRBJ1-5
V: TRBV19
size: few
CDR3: CASTLYTGVGQPQHF
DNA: TGTGCCAGTACCCTGTACACAGGGGTAGGTCAGCCCCAGCATTTT

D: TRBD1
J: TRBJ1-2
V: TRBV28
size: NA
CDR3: CASSLRGDPRGYTF
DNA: TGTGCCAGCAGTCTCAGGGGGGACCCGAGGGGCTACACCTTC

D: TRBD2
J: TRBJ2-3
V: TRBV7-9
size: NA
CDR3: CASSQGTSGSSYTQYF
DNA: TGTGCCAGCAGCCAAGGGACTAGCGGGAGTTCGTATACGCAGTATTTT

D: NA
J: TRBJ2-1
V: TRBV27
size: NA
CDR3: CASSRLAVAPKHTYNEQFF
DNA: TGTGCCAGCAGCCGTTTAGCGGTCGCCCCCAAGCACACCTACAATGAGCAGTTCTTC

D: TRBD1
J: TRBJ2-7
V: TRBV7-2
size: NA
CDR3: CASSGQVSYEQYF
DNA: TGTGCCAGCAGCGGACAGGTCTCCTACGAGCAGTACTTC

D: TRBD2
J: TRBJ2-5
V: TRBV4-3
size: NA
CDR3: CASSQDPAGVLQKTQYF
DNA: TGCGCCAGCAGCCAAGATCCCGCGGGGGTGCTCCAGAAGACCCAGTACTTC

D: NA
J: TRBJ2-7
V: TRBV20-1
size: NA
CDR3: CSASLSESGVAEQYF
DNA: TGCAGTGCTAGTTTAAGCGAATCGGGGGTTGCCGAGCAGTACTTC

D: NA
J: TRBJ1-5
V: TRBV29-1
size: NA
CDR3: CSVAREGQPQHF
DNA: TGCAGCGTTGCGAGGGAAGGGCAGCCCCAGCATTTT

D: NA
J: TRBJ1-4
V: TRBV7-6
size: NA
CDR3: CASSFREGKLFF
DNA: TGTGCCAGCAGCTTCCGGGAAGGAAAACTGTTTTTT

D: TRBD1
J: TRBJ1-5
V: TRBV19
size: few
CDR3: CASSGTGDQPQHF
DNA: TGTGCCAGTAGCGGGACAGGGGATCAGCCCCAGCATTTT

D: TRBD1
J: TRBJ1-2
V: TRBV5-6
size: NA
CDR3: CASSLRQGYGYTF
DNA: TGTGCCAGCAGCTTGAGACAGGGCTATGGCTACACCTTC

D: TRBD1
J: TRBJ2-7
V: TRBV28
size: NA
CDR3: CASSGQGWEQYF
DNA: TGTGCCAGCAGTGGACAGGGGTGGGAGCAGTACTTC

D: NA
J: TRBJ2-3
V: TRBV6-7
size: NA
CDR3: CASSLVFTDTQYF
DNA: TGTGCCAGCAGTTTAGTTTTCACAGATACGCAGTATTTT

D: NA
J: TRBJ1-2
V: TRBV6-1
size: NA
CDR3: CASSDGGYTF
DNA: TGTGCCAGCAGTGACGGTGGCTACACCTTC

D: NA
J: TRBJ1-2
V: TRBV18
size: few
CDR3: CASSPTDNYGYTF
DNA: TGTGCCAGCTCACCGACAGATAACTATGGCTACACCTTC

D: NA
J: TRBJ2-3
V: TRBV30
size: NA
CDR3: CACPLGSAPSTDTQYF
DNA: TGTGCCTGCCCGCTGGGTAGCGCTCCTAGCACAGATACGCAGTATTTT

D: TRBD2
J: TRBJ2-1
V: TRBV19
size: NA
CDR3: CASSIPGLAGIWGNEQFF
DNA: TGTGCCAGTAGTATTCCGGGACTAGCGGGAATCTGGGGGAATGAGCAGTTCTTC

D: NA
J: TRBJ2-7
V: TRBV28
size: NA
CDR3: CASSSDNEQYF
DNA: TGTGCCAGCAGTTCCGACAACGAGCAGTACTTC

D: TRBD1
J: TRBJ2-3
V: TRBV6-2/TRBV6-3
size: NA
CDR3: CASSIGQGGDTQYF
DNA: TGTGCCAGCAGCATCGGACAGGGAGGAGATACGCAGTATTTT

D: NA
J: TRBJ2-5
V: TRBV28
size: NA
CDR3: CASSTGRSRETQYF
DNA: TGTGCCAGCAGTACCGGTAGGAGCCGGGAGACCCAGTACTTC

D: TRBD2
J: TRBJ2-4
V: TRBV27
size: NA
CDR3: CASGAGVGAKNIQYF
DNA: TGTGCCAGCGGGGCGGGGGTTGGAGCCAAAAACATTCAGTACTTC

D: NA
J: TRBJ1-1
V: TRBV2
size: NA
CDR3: CASSVSGRGNTEAFF
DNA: TGTGCCAGCAGCGTCAGCGGGCGCGGGAACACTGAAGCTTTCTTT

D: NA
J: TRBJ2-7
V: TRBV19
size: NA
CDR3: CASSMPGARSSYEQYF
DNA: TGTGCCAGTAGTATGCCCGGCGCTAGGAGCTCCTACGAGCAGTACTTC

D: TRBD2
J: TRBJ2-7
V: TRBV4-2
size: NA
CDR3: CASSQAESGGYEQYF
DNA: TGTGCCAGCAGCCAAGCCGAGTCGGGGGGCTACGAGCAGTACTTC

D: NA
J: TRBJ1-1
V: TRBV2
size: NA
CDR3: CASRKDSLNTEAFF
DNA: TGTGCCAGCAGGAAGGACAGCTTGAACACTGAAGCTTTCTTT

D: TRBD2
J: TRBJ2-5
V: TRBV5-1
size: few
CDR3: CASSLSGDGGETQYF
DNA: TGCGCCAGCAGCTTAAGCGGGGATGGGGGGGAGACCCAGTACTTC

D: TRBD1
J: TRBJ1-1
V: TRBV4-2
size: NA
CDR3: CASSPGQGAVGGTEAFF
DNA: TGTGCCAGCAGCCCGGGACAGGGGGCCGTCGGTGGCACTGAAGCTTTCTTT